These T cell receptor beta chains were read from a single sample in a study of cytomegalovirus exposure and HLA in healthy donors. Sequenced by immunoSEQ multiplex PCR; TCRdb stores in-frame clones only, minus some. The sample contains 130,000 to 150,000 clones, 80% of which appear only once. Sequenced input: PBMCs. Source of these receptors: a man aged 25-40 years in good health and CMV-seronegative. Each CDR3 is given with its conserved first and last residue. D genes are given only for firm matches. Some rows mark clone size as missing; the rest say once, few, many or name a class of expanded clone.

D: TRBD2
V: TRBV5-1
size: .
J: TRBJ2-5
DNA: TGCGCCAGCAGCTTCACAGCGGGAGGGGTGAGGGAGACCCAGTACTTC
CDR3: CASSFTAGGVRETQYF

D: .
V: TRBV5-4
size: .
J: TRBJ1-2
DNA: TGTGCCAGCAGCTTGGTTCATGAGGGTCATGGCTACACCTTC
CDR3: CASSLVHEGHGYTF

D: TRBD2
V: TRBV13
size: once
J: TRBJ2-2
DNA: TGTGCCAGCAGCTCTGGTATTAGCGGGGGGGCGAACACCGGGGAGCTGTTTTTT
CDR3: CASSSGISGGANTGELFF

D: .
V: TRBV6-5
size: .
J: TRBJ1-1
DNA: TGTGCCAGCAGGTTCTGGAGGGACACTGAAGCTTTCTTT
CDR3: CASRFWRDTEAFF

D: .
V: TRBV27
size: once
J: TRBJ2-7
DNA: TGTGCCAGCAGTTTCGCTGATAGAGGGAAACCCTACGAGCAGTACTTC
CDR3: CASSFADRGKPYEQYF

D: .
V: TRBV5-1
size: .
J: TRBJ2-3
DNA: TGCGCCAGCAGCTCCGACAGATCCACAGATACGCAGTATTTT
CDR3: CASSSDRSTDTQYF

D: TRBD1
V: TRBV9
size: once
J: TRBJ1-2
DNA: TGTGCCAGCAGCGTTGGCAGGGGGATTGGCTACACCTTC
CDR3: CASSVGRGIGYTF

D: TRBD2
V: TRBV7-9
size: .
J: TRBJ2-1
DNA: TGTGCCAGCAGCAACGGGGGGGGTTCCTACAATGAGCAGTTCTTC
CDR3: CASSNGGGSYNEQFF

D: TRBD2
V: TRBV2
size: .
J: TRBJ2-5
DNA: TGTGCCAGCAAGCTGGGACTAGCTTTCCAAGAGACCCAGTACTTC
CDR3: CASKLGLAFQETQYF

D: .
V: TRBV7-9
size: .
J: TRBJ2-5
DNA: TGTGCCAGCAGCCCCTCAAACGGGGGAGAGACCCAGTACTTC
CDR3: CASSPSNGGETQYF

D: .
V: TRBV4-1
size: .
J: TRBJ2-7
DNA: TGCGCCAGCAGCCCCGCCGGGACAATGGACTACGAGCAGTACTTC
CDR3: CASSPAGTMDYEQYF

D: .
V: TRBV10-3
size: .
J: TRBJ2-2
DNA: TGTGCCATCAGTGACCGTGGACTTACGAACACCGGGGAGCTGTTTTTT
CDR3: CAISDRGLTNTGELFF

D: .
V: TRBV19
size: .
J: TRBJ2-3
DNA: TGTGCCAGTAGTACCAGGGCGGTGGGCACAGATACGCAGTATTTT
CDR3: CASSTRAVGTDTQYF

D: .
V: TRBV20-1
size: .
J: TRBJ2-7
DNA: TGCAGTGCTAGACACTTCTACGAGCAGTACTTC
CDR3: CSARHFYEQYF

D: .
V: TRBV10-3
size: .
J: TRBJ1-4
DNA: TGTGCCATCAGTGAGGGAGTTACAAAGAAACTGTTTTTT
CDR3: CAISEGVTKKLFF

D: .
V: TRBV28
size: .
J: TRBJ1-1
DNA: TGTGCCAGCAGTTTAACGGACAAAGGGGGACCCGCTTTCTTT
CDR3: CASSLTDKGGPAFF

D: TRBD1
V: TRBV19
size: few
J: TRBJ2-1
DNA: TGTGCCAGTAGTACAGGGACAGTGTACAATGAGCAGTTCTTC
CDR3: CASSTGTVYNEQFF

D: .
V: TRBV18
size: .
J: TRBJ2-3
DNA: TGTGCCAGCTCACCTCCCGTTCGCACAGATACGCAGTATTTT
CDR3: CASSPPVRTDTQYF

D: TRBD2
V: TRBV7-9
size: .
J: TRBJ2-7
DNA: TGTGCCAGCAGTTCCTCTCGGGTTGGACTAGCGGACTACGAGCAGTACTTC
CDR3: CASSSSRVGLADYEQYF

D: .
V: TRBV6-6
size: once
J: TRBJ2-7
DNA: TGTGCCAGCAGTGGACAGCTGAGCTCCTACGAGCAGTACTTC
CDR3: CASSGQLSSYEQYF

D: .
V: TRBV7-6
size: few
J: TRBJ2-3
DNA: TGTGCCAGCAGCTTATCGACAGAGTCTACGCAGTATTTT
CDR3: CASSLSTESTQYF

D: .
V: TRBV6-4
size: .
J: TRBJ2-3
DNA: TGTGCCAGCAGTGACGATAGTTATTCCGGCACAGATACGCAGTATTTT
CDR3: CASSDDSYSGTDTQYF

D: TRBD2
V: TRBV6-4
size: .
J: TRBJ2-1
DNA: TGTGCCAGCAGTGACTCGTCCGGGACTAGCAGGAATGAGCAGTTCTTC
CDR3: CASSDSSGTSRNEQFF

D: TRBD1
V: TRBV2
size: .
J: TRBJ2-5
DNA: TGTGCCAGCAGGCCAGGGGGCTGGGAGACCCAGTACTTC
CDR3: CASRPGGWETQYF

D: TRBD2
V: TRBV11-2
size: .
J: TRBJ2-7
DNA: TGTGCCAGCAGCTCCGGGACTAGCGGCTACGAGCAGTACTTC
CDR3: CASSSGTSGYEQYF

D: .
V: TRBV11-2
size: .
J: TRBJ2-1
DNA: TGTGCCAGCAGCTCCCAAGCGACAGTTTACAATGAGCAGTTCTTC
CDR3: CASSSQATVYNEQFF

D: .
V: TRBV5-4
size: .
J: TRBJ2-3
DNA: TGTGCCAGCAACCTCCATCAGGGACAAATTAACACAGATACGCAGTATTTT
CDR3: CASNLHQGQINTDTQYF

D: .
V: TRBV28
size: .
J: TRBJ1-5
DNA: TGTGCCAGCAGCCTGGGACTATTTACCAATCAGCCCCAGCATTTT
CDR3: CASSLGLFTNQPQHF

D: TRBD1
V: TRBV7-9
size: .
J: TRBJ2-5
DNA: TGTGCCAGCAGGATTTCGACAGGGAAGGGAGAGACCCAGTACTTC
CDR3: CASRISTGKGETQYF

D: .
V: TRBV30
size: .
J: TRBJ2-7
DNA: TGTGCCTGGAGAGGGGGGGGACACTACGAGCAGTACTTC
CDR3: CAWRGGGHYEQYF

D: TRBD1
V: TRBV28
size: .
J: TRBJ2-7
DNA: TGTGCCAGCACCCGTGGGACAGGGCACGAGCAGTACTTC
CDR3: CASTRGTGHEQYF

D: TRBD1
V: TRBV2
size: .
J: TRBJ2-7
DNA: TGTGCCAGCAGTGAGACAGGGCTGGACTACGAGCAGTACTTC
CDR3: CASSETGLDYEQYF

D: TRBD1
V: TRBV27
size: few
J: TRBJ2-7
DNA: TGTGCCAGCAGTCGCCAGGGGGCTGGCTACGAGCAGTACTTC
CDR3: CASSRQGAGYEQYF

D: TRBD1
V: TRBV6-6
size: .
J: TRBJ1-3
DNA: TGTGCCAGCAGTCTCGACAGGGCTGGAAACACCATATATTTT
CDR3: CASSLDRAGNTIYF

D: .
V: TRBV12-5
size: .
J: TRBJ2-5
DNA: TGTGCTAGTGGTTCCTCGGGGGAACCGGAGACCCAGTACTTC
CDR3: CASGSSGEPETQYF

D: .
V: TRBV28
size: .
J: TRBJ1-1
DNA: TGTGCCAGCAGCCCTAGACGGTCCGCTGAAGCTTTCTTT
CDR3: CASSPRRSAEAFF

D: TRBD2
V: TRBV11-2
size: .
J: TRBJ2-3
DNA: TGTGCCAGCAGCTTAGGGGTGCTAGCGGGAGGGACAGATACGCAGTATTTT
CDR3: CASSLGVLAGGTDTQYF

D: .
V: TRBV27
size: .
J: TRBJ2-1
DNA: TGTGCCAGCTCTTCAGGGGTCTCCTACAATGAGCAGTTCTTC
CDR3: CASSSGVSYNEQFF

D: .
V: TRBV5-8
size: .
J: TRBJ1-1
DNA: TGTGCCAGCAGCCCCTTTAGGGGTCTGAACACTGAAGCTTTCTTT
CDR3: CASSPFRGLNTEAFF

D: .
V: TRBV11-1
size: .
J: TRBJ2-7
DNA: TGTGCCAGCAGCTTATCGACAGGAGACTACGAGCAGTACTTC
CDR3: CASSLSTGDYEQYF

D: .
V: TRBV5-1
size: once
J: TRBJ1-2
DNA: TGCGCCAGCAGCTTACACACATGGGAGAACTATGGCTACACCTTC
CDR3: CASSLHTWENYGYTF

D: .
V: TRBV11-2
size: .
J: TRBJ2-7
DNA: TGTGCCAGCAGCGACAGGCGTAGAGGCCCCTACGAGCAGTACTTC
CDR3: CASSDRRRGPYEQYF

D: TRBD1
V: TRBV5-1
size: once
J: TRBJ2-3
DNA: TGCGCCAGCAGCTTGGAGGGGGCTCGGGCAGATACGCAGTATTTT
CDR3: CASSLEGARADTQYF

D: .
V: TRBV5-1
size: few
J: TRBJ2-1
DNA: TGCGCCAGCAGCTTGGGAGCGCCCTCCTACAATGAGCAGTTCTTC
CDR3: CASSLGAPSYNEQFF

D: .
V: TRBV30
size: .
J: TRBJ1-3
DNA: TGTGCCTGGAGTGTAGGGGGCTCTGGAAACACCATATATTTT
CDR3: CAWSVGGSGNTIYF

D: .
V: TRBV25-1
size: .
J: TRBJ2-2
DNA: TGTGCCAGCAGTGAACCAGGGGATACCGGGGAGCTGTTTTTT
CDR3: CASSEPGDTGELFF

D: TRBD1
V: TRBV27
size: .
J: TRBJ2-7
DNA: TGTGCCAGCAGTTCTACAGGGGTGCTCCACGAGCAGTACTTC
CDR3: CASSSTGVLHEQYF

D: .
V: TRBV19
size: .
J: TRBJ2-2
DNA: TGTGCCAGTATGACAGGACTCCTGAACACCGGGGAGCTGTTTTTT
CDR3: CASMTGLLNTGELFF

D: TRBD1
V: TRBV5-5
size: few
J: TRBJ2-3
DNA: TGTGCCAGCAGCTGGGACAGGGGCACAGATACGCAGTATTTT
CDR3: CASSWDRGTDTQYF

D: .
V: TRBV5-1
size: .
J: TRBJ2-2
DNA: TGCGCCAGCAGCCCCCCCGTAGTGACCGGGGAGCTGTTTTTT
CDR3: CASSPPVVTGELFF

D: TRBD2
V: TRBV12-5
size: once
J: TRBJ2-5
DNA: TGTGCTAGTGGTTTGGTATGGTCGGGAGGGGGTCGTGAGACCCAGTACTTC
CDR3: CASGLVWSGGGRETQYF

D: TRBD1
V: TRBV6-1
size: once
J: TRBJ1-5
DNA: TGTGCCAGCAGTGCAGGGGGCGCAAGCAAGCCCCAGCATTTT
CDR3: CASSAGGASKPQHF

D: .
V: TRBV5-4
size: .
J: TRBJ2-6
DNA: TGTGCCAGCAGCTCCTTTCTCTCTGGGGCCAACGTCCTGACTTTC
CDR3: CASSSFLSGANVLTF

D: .
V: TRBV9
size: .
J: TRBJ2-2
DNA: TGTGCCAGCAGCGTAGCTGGGTCTCGGGGGATCGCGAACACCGGGGAGCTGTTTTTT
CDR3: CASSVAGSRGIANTGELFF

D: TRBD2
V: TRBV7-2
size: .
J: TRBJ2-7
DNA: TGTGCCAGCAGCTTAGGGGGGGGATTAGACTACGAGCAGTACTTC
CDR3: CASSLGGGLDYEQYF

D: TRBD1
V: TRBV5-6
size: few
J: TRBJ1-1
DNA: TGTGCCAGCAGCCAAGACAGGGGCCATTTGAACACTGAAGCTTTCTTT
CDR3: CASSQDRGHLNTEAFF